One sample yielded the 32 T cell receptor beta chains listed below, sequenced in a study of CD4+ T cells in melanoma. Profiled with immunoSEQ multiplex PCR; TCRdb holds only in-frame clones, not every one. Of over 130,000 clones in the sample, 85% to 95% are singletons; the top ten hold approximately 1.5%. These receptors were obtained from a human donor with melanoma.

V is TRBV6-5 and J is TRBJ2-7; TRBD2 might be the D (6 bases). V lost 8 bases and J lost 3, with 20 bases in between. Germline CDR1 is MNHEY and CDR2 is SVGAGI. CDR3 length equals 15 residues. In nucleotides, the CDR3 is TGTGCCAGCTCAAATTGGGGGGACCGACTCTACGAGCAGTACTTC. As protein: CASSNWGDRLYEQYF.

This clone was counted once. The rearrangement uses TRBV4-1 and TRBJ2-1, with 9 positions matching TRBD2. The CDR3 is made up of 12 amino acids. The germline gives CDR1 MGHRA, CDR2 YSYEKL. V gave up 7 bases and J gave up 15 bases; unmatched junction bases: 10. CDR3 region: CASKGGGARRFF. The CDR3 DNA follows: TGCGCCAGCAAGGGCGGGGGGGCCCGTCGGTTCTTC.

The V call is TRBV7-9, the J call TRBJ2-7; D unresolved. V was pared by 1 base and J by 2 bases, with 12 bases between. Germline V lookup: CDR1 SEHNR, CDR2 FQNEAQ (reference sequence). The CDR3 is 15 amino acids. The DNA of the CDR3 is TGTGCCAGCAGCTTAGAGAATGTTTATCCCTACGAGCAGTACTTC. It is translated as CASSLENVYPYEQYF.

The genes are TRBV19 and TRBJ1-1; 7 bases are a match to TRBD1. J gave up 1 base and V 4 bases, and 15 bases lay outside the gene matches. CDR1 LNHDA and CDR2 SQIVND come from the germline V gene (reference sequence). CDR3 length: 18 amino acids. The CDR3 nucleotides are TGTGCCAGTAGTAGCCGGGGAAGGGGGCGTAACGAGAACACTGAAGCTTTCTTT. Translation gives CASSSRGRGRNENTEAFF.

The chain carries TRBV14 and TRBJ2-1; 7 nucleotides line up with TRBD1. The V and J ends lost 4 bases and 2 bases, in that order; junction bases with no gene match: 11. The germline CDR1 and CDR2 sequences are SGHDN and FVKESK. The CDR3 is 17 amino acids. CDR3 region: CASSRPSTGKTYNEQFF. The CDR3 DNA sequence: TGTGCCAGCAGCCGACCTTCGACAGGGAAAACCTACAATGAGCAGTTCTTC. Filled out from reference TRBV14 and TRBJ2-1, the complete variable domain reads EAGVTQFPSHSVIEKGQTVTLRCDPISGHDNLYWYRRVMGKEIKFLLHFVKESKQDESGMPNNRFLAERTGGTYSTLKVQPAELEDSGVYFCASSRPSTGKTYNEQFFGPGTRLTVL.

V gene TRBV14 combines with J gene TRBJ2-3, with 12 nucleotides matching TRBD2. V gave up 5 bases and J gave up 2 bases; unmatched junction bases: 11. The CDR3 runs 18 residues. CDR1 and CDR2 (germline): SGHDN, FVKESK. CDR3 coding DNA: TGTGCCAGCAGCACTCCTACGGCTAGCGGGGGGGCCACAGATACGCAGTATTTT. It translates to CASSTPTASGGATDTQYF.

This chain links TRBV27 with TRBJ1-5; 9 bases fit TRBD1. Germline V lookup: CDR1 MNHEY, CDR2 SMNVEV (reference sequence). V shed 9 bases, J shed 7 bases, and the junction held 7 bases outside the gene matches. CDR3 size: 13 residues. The DNA for the CDR3 is TGTGCCAGAACAGGGGGCAAGAAACAGCCCCAGCATTTT. Translating gives CARTGGKKQPQHF.

This chain connects TRBV4-1 to TRBJ1-2; TRBD1 matches 9 bases. The CDR3 covers 15 residues. Germline assignment: CDR1 MGHRA and CDR2 YSYEKL. V dropped 4 bases and J dropped 0; count of bases not matched to a gene: 3. This CDR3 is CASSLGTGPNYGYTF. CDR3 nucleotides: TGCGCCAGCAGCCTAGGGACAGGGCCTAACTATGGCTACACCTTC.

The chain has TRBV5-1 and TRBJ2-7; weak D call: TRBD1 (5 bases). Trimming removed 2 bases from V and 2 bases from J, with 11 bases in between. CDR1 SGHRS and CDR2 YFSETQ come from the germline V gene. The CDR3 sequence is 14 residues long. CDR3 region: CASSFGATAYEQYF. The CDR3 nucleotides are TGCGCCAGCAGCTTTGGGGCCACCGCCTACGAGCAGTACTTC.

In this sample, this clone turned up once. The V and J genes are TRBV5-1 and TRBJ1-6, with TRBD1 identical over 7 bases. After removal of 4 bases from V and 14 bases from J, the junction contained 18 bases not matched to a gene. This CDR3 region has 16 residues. Germline V lookup: CDR1 SGHRS, CDR2 YFSETQ. The CDR3 bases are TGCGCCAGCAGCCTACGACAGGGAGCCGAAGGAGTGTCCCTCCACTTT. As protein: CASSLRQGAEGVSLHF.

This rearrangement joins TRBV30 to TRBJ1-5; TRBD1 is a possible D gene (5 bases). In germline, CDR1 is GTSNPN, CDR2 SVGIG (reference sequence). The CDR3 has 15 residues. Deletions cut 2 bases from V and 0 bases from J, with 11 bases between. The CDR3 is CAWSPGLYSNQPQHF. CDR3 sequence (DNA): TGTGCCTGGAGTCCGGGACTCTATAGCAATCAGCCCCAGCATTTT.

CDR3 coding DNA: TGCCGAGAGGGGGCTGGGGCCAACGTCCTGACTTTC. It specifies CREGAGANVLTF. V and J are TRBV29-1 and TRBJ2-6, with a tentative D call TRBD1 (6 bases). This CDR3 region has 12 residues. The germline gives CDR1 SQVTM, CDR2 ANQGSEA.

The chain couples TRBV4-2 to TRBJ2-5; the D gene is possibly TRBD2 (7 bases). Germline-derived CDR1 and CDR2 are LGHNA and YNFKEQ. This CDR3 spans 18 amino acids. The germline V and J ends were trimmed by 1 base and 4 bases, with 22 bases remaining between them. Written as DNA, the CDR3 is TGTGCCAGCAGCCAAGGGGAGGGTGGCGGGGGCCCTCGAGAGACCCAGTACTTC. Its translation: CASSQGEGGGGPRETQYF.

The J gene is TRBJ1-2, the V gene TRBV10-3; tentative D call: TRBD1 (5 bases). The V gene's germline CDR1 is ENHRY and CDR2 SYGVKD. CDR3 length: 14 residues. Trimming took off 2 bases at V and 4 bases at J, with 11 bases between the two ends. The CDR3 DNA sequence: TGTGCCATCAGTGAGGAGGGGCCCTCCTATGGCTACACCTTC. This sequence encodes CAISEEGPSYGYTF.

The chain uses TRBV6-6 and TRBJ2-3; no firm D call. Germline assignment: CDR1 MNHNY and CDR2 SVGAGI (reference sequence). The CDR3 loop spans 13 amino acids. V was trimmed by 2 bases and J by 0 bases, leaving 3 bases between them. The CDR3 protein is CASSYGSTDTQYF. The CDR3 DNA sequence: TGTGCCAGCAGTTACGGGAGCACAGATACGCAGTATTTT.

V and J are TRBV5-4 and TRBJ2-7; possible D gene TRBD2, 6 bases. CDR1 is SGHNT and CDR2 is YYREEE in the germline V gene (reference sequence). The CDR3 is 15 amino acids. The V gene lost 0 bases and the J gene lost 2 bases, with 12 bases spanning the gap. The DNA for the CDR3 is TGTGCCAGCAGCTTGGGGGCGGGGTCCACCTACGAGCAGTACTTC. Its protein is CASSLGAGSTYEQYF.

The table lists this clone with a count of one. The chain employs TRBV6-5 and TRBJ1-6; 7 bases align to TRBD1. The germline gives CDR1 MNHEY, CDR2 SVGAGI. The CDR3 loop spans 15 amino acids. V trimming: 0 bases; J trimming: 12 bases; junction bases outside the gene matches: 8. The CDR3 DNA reads TGTGCCAGCAGTTACTCGACAGGGTTTAAGGAACCCCTCCACTTT. Translated: CASSYSTGFKEPLHF.

Only one count was recorded for this clone. The genes are TRBV27 and TRBJ1-2; 7 positions match TRBD1. The J segment lost 6 bases and the V segment lost 8 bases, leaving 9 bases of the junction unmatched. In germline, CDR1 is MNHEY, CDR2 SMNVEV (reference sequence). CDR3 size: 13 residues. CDR3 amino acids: CASGADRVHGYTF. CDR3 nucleotides: TGTGCCAGCGGGGCTGACAGGGTACATGGCTACACCTTC.

The rearrangement uses TRBV2 and TRBJ1-5, with 7 bases matching TRBD1. J lost 5 bases, V lost 7 bases, and 8 bases had no gene match. CDR1 SNHLY and CDR2 FYNNEI come from the germline V gene. This CDR3 has 14 residues. The CDR3 nucleotides are TGTGCCAGCACCCAACAGGGGAATGATCAGCCCCAGCATTTT. This translates into CASTQQGNDQPQHF.

In its sample, this clone was seen a few times. V and J are TRBV30 and TRBJ1-3; D unclear. CDR3 length equals 13 residues. The V gene lost 3 bases and the J gene lost 4 bases, with 10 bases spanning the gap. Germline V gives CDR1 GTSNPN, CDR2 SVGIG (reference sequence). The CDR3 region has the DNA TGTGCCTGGAGGACCACGGGAGGAAACACCATATATTTT. Translating gives CAWRTTGGNTIYF. Together with reference TRBV30 and TRBJ1-3, the CDR3 gives the full variable domain: SQTIHQWPATLVQPVGSPLSLECTVEGTSNPNLYWYRQAAGRGLQLLFYSVGIGQISSEVPQNLSASRPQDRQFILSSKKLLLSDSGFYLCAWRTTGGNTIYFGEGSWLTVV.

Remarks on this clone: The germline gene is not matched at one end of the junction; a read error may be the cause. V usage is TRBV18 and J usage is TRBJ2-2; TRBD1 matches 9 bases. Per the germline V gene, CDR1 is KGHSH and CDR2 is LQKENI. CDR3 length: 17 residues. The DNA for the CDR3 is TGTGCCAGCACACCCGCGCCGACAGGGGGAGACACCGGGGAGCTGTTTTTT. Translation gives CASTPAPTGGDTGELFF. Supplemented by reference TRBV18 and TRBJ2-2, the full variable domain reads NAGVMQNPRHLVRRRGQEARLRCSPMKGHSHVYWYRQLPEEGLKFMVYLQKENIIDESGMPKERFSAEFPKEGPSILRIQQVVRGDSAAYFCASTPAPTGGDTGELFFGEGSRLTVL.

The V and J genes are TRBV4-1 and TRBJ2-2, with 7 bases fitting TRBD1. With V trimmed by 1 base and J by 7 bases, 6 bases remained unmatched. In germline, CDR1 is MGHRA, CDR2 YSYEKL. The CDR3 extends over 15 amino acids. The CDR3, as DNA: TGCGCCAGCAGCCAAGTTAAGGGGGCGGGCGGGGAGCTGTTTTTT. Translating it yields CASSQVKGAGGELFF.

The rearrangement joins TRBV4-1 to TRBJ2-2; D not certain. Germline V gene data show CDR1 as MGHRA and CDR2 as YSYEKL. This CDR3 spans 14 amino acids. The V and J ends lost 2 bases and 1 base respectively, with 5 bases between them. The CDR3, as DNA: TGCGCCAGCAGCCAAAACAGGAACACCGGGGAGCTGTTTTTT. The encoded protein is CASSQNRNTGELFF.

The chain uses TRBV30 and TRBJ2-3; no firm D call. The CDR3 is 11 amino acids. Trimming shortened V by 7 bases and J by 0 bases, and 5 bases separated the two germline ends. Germline V gives CDR1 GTSNPN, CDR2 SVGIG (reference sequence). The CDR3 DNA reads as TGTGCCTCCGCTAGCACAGATACGCAGTATTTT. Its protein product is CASASTDTQYF.

This chain connects TRBV5-6 to TRBJ1-2, with D uncertain. The germline gives CDR1 SGHDT, CDR2 YYEEEE. V shed 3 bases and J shed 5 bases, with 11 bases lying between them. The CDR3 totals 13 residues. In nucleotides, the CDR3 is TGTGCCAGCAGCTACTCAGGCGTTTATGGCTACACCTTC. Protein: CASSYSGVYGYTF.

The chain employs TRBV19 and TRBJ1-4; D is perhaps TRBD1 (6 bases). The CDR3 has 15 amino acids. Looked up from germline, CDR1 is LNHDA and CDR2 is SQIVND (reference sequence). Trimming took 6 bases from V and 3 from J, leaving 14 bases between them. The CDR3 DNA follows: TGTGCCAGTAGCCTACAGGGAGTTGCTAATGAAAAACTGTTTTTT. Translating gives CASSLQGVANEKLFF. The variable domain in full, with the rest retrieved from reference TRBV19 and TRBJ1-4, is DGGITQSPKYLFRKEGQNVTLSCEQNLNHDAMYWYRQDPGQGLRLIYYSQIVNDFQKGDIAEGYSVSREKKESFPLTVTSAQKNPTAFYLCASSLQGVANEKLFFGSGTQLSVL.

This chain connects TRBV29-1 to TRBJ2-7; 7 bases agree with TRBD2. The germline V gene encodes CDR1 SQVTM and CDR2 ANQGSEA. With V trimmed by 7 bases and J by 3 bases, 9 bases remained unmatched. This CDR3 is 13 amino acids long. The CDR3, as DNA: TGCAGCGCATTCGGCTCGGGGGGCTACGAGCAGTACTTC. As protein: CSAFGSGGYEQYF.

The genes are TRBV2 and TRBJ2-3; D is undetermined. The V end lost 4 bases, the J end lost 1 base, and 9 bases lay between the germline ends. The CDR3 covers 14 residues. CDR1 and CDR2 from the germline V gene are SNHLY and FYNNEI. CDR3 in amino acids: CASSVSSRTDTQYF. CDR3 in DNA: TGTGCCAGCAGTGTGTCCAGTCGCACAGATACGCAGTATTTT.

The chain joins TRBV19 to TRBJ2-7; D is possibly TRBD2 (5 bases). From germline, CDR1 is LNHDA and CDR2 SQIVND (reference sequence). V was trimmed by 6 bases and J by 7 bases, leaving 16 bases between them. There are 13 residues in the CDR3. The CDR3 bases are TGTGCCAGTAGACCCACTAGTCCGGGAGAGCAGTACTTC. It codes for CASRPTSPGEQYF. Filled out from reference TRBV19 and TRBJ2-7, the complete variable domain reads DGGITQSPKYLFRKEGQNVTLSCEQNLNHDAMYWYRQDPGQGLRLIYYSQIVNDFQKGDIAEGYSVSREKKESFPLTVTSAQKNPTAFYLCASRPTSPGEQYFGPGTRLTVT.

This sequence joins TRBV7-2 and TRBJ2-1; TRBD2 agrees at 12 bases. This CDR3 contains 14 residues. The V and J ends lost 7 bases and 7 bases, in that order; junction bases with no gene match: 5. Germline V gives CDR1 SGHTA, CDR2 FQGNSA. For the CDR3, the DNA is TGTGCCAGCACCCTAGCGGGGGGGCGGAATGAGCAGTTCTTC. Its translation: CASTLAGGRNEQFF.

V gene TRBV4-1 combines with J gene TRBJ2-1; the D gene is possibly TRBD1 (6 bases). The CDR3 spans 14 residues. Trimming removed 2 bases at V and 2 bases at J, with 7 bases between. Germline CDR1 is MGHRA and CDR2 is YSYEKL. The chain's CDR3 is CASSQQGPYNEQFF. CDR3 nucleotides: TGCGCCAGCAGCCAACAGGGGCCCTACAATGAGCAGTTCTTC.

The CDR3 DNA reads TGTGCCAACCCGAGGGGAAAATCAACCCGGGAGCAGTACTTC. It is translated as CANPRGKSTREQYF. This chain connects TRBV7-6 to TRBJ2-7; possibly TRBD1 or TRBD2 for D (5 bases each). Trimming removed 10 bases from V and 7 bases from J, with 23 bases in between. This CDR3 region has 14 residues. The germline V gene encodes CDR1 SGHVS and CDR2 FNYEAQ.